These T cell receptor beta chains were read from a single sample in a study of Graves' ophthalmopathy and Graves' hyperthyroidism. TCRdb processed the multiplex PCR reads anew with MiXCR; each CDR3 protein has one entry. The sample carries roughly 220,000 distinct CDR3 sequences, around 50% recorded once. Material: peripheral blood. These receptors all come from an adult man with Graves' ophthalmopathy. CDR3s include the opening cysteine and the closing phenylalanine or tryptophan. D genes are given only for firm matches. Not all rows give a size; the values are once, few, many and, for expanded clones, a class.

>.|TRBJ2-7|.|TRBV12-3/TRBV12-4
TGTGCCAGCAGTAACAGACAGGCATACGAGCAGTACTTC
CASSNRQAYEQYF
>.|TRBJ2-6|.|TRBV7-2
TGTGCCAGCAGCCCCGCGGCGGACGGACTCTCTAGGGCCAACGTCCTGACTTTC
CASSPAADGLSRANVLTF
>.|TRBJ1-3|.|TRBV11-2
TGTGCCAGCAGCTTAAATCAATGGGACACCATATATTTT
CASSLNQWDTIYF
>.|TRBJ1-1|.|TRBV7-3
TGTGCCAGCACCCCAAGGGGAGGGGCGAACACTGAAGCTTTCTTT
CASTPRGGANTEAFF
>.|TRBJ2-7|many|TRBV7-9
TGTGCCAGCAGTTCGCCCTACGAGCAGTACTTC
CASSSPYEQYF
>.|TRBJ1-6|.|TRBV7-6
TGTGCCAGCAGCTTGGTTCGGAGAGATTTGACCCTCCACTTT
CASSLVRRDLTLHF
>.|TRBJ2-5|once|TRBV7-9
TGTGCCAGCAGCACAGGGATTGGTCCAACGGGGACCCAGTACTTC
CASSTGIGPTGTQYF
>TRBD1|TRBJ1-1|.|TRBV9
TGTGCCAGCAGTCTTGCAGACAGGGTGAGCACTGAAGCTTTCTTT
CASSLADRVSTEAFF
>.|TRBJ2-7|.|TRBV7-2
TGTGCCAGCAGCTTAGACAGGCCCCACGAGCAGTACTTC
CASSLDRPHEQYF
>TRBD1|TRBJ2-2|few|TRBV7-8
TGTGCCAGCAGCTTAGACGGGACAGTGAACACCGGGGAGCTGTTTTTT
CASSLDGTVNTGELFF
>.|TRBJ2-7|.|TRBV6-5
TGTGCCAGCACTCCCGAGCAGTACTTC
CASTPEQYF
>.|TRBJ1-1|few|TRBV15
TGTGCCACCAGCAGAGATCAGGCAGTACCCATGAACACTGAAGCTTTCTTT
CATSRDQAVPMNTEAFF
>.|TRBJ1-1|few|TRBV5-1
TGCGCCAGCAGCTTGAGGGCAGGGTCGAAAGCGAACACTGAAGCTTTCTTT
CASSLRAGSKANTEAFF
>.|TRBJ1-2|many|TRBV12-3/TRBV12-4
TGTGCCAGCAGTTCGACGGTCTATGGCTACACCTTC
CASSSTVYGYTF
>.|TRBJ2-7|.|TRBV7-9
TGTGCCAGCAGTTCCTCACCTATACCCTACGAGCAGTACTTC
CASSSSPIPYEQYF
>TRBD1|TRBJ1-1|.|TRBV29-1
TGCAGCGTGAGGGGACAGTACACTGAAGCTTTCTTT
CSVRGQYTEAFF
>.|TRBJ2-7|.|TRBV10-3
TGTGCCAGCAGTTACTCGAATGAGGGTTCCTACGAGCAGTACTTC
CASSYSNEGSYEQYF
>.|TRBJ2-5|.|TRBV5-1
TGCGCCAGCAGCCTGATATCAGAGACCCAGTACTTC
CASSLISETQYF
>.|TRBJ2-1|many|TRBV2
TGTGCCAGCAGTGAGGAAGATGAGCAGTTCTTC
CASSEEDEQFF
>TRBD1|TRBJ1-6|.|TRBV24-1
TGTGCCGCCAGTGACTCACGGACAGGGGGCTTCTCACCCCTCCACTTT
CAASDSRTGGFSPLHF
>TRBD2|TRBJ2-7|few|TRBV12-3/TRBV12-4
TGTGCCAGCACCACAATTGGACTAGCCCACTACGAGCAGTACTTC
CASTTIGLAHYEQYF
>.|TRBJ1-1|.|TRBV12-3/TRBV12-4
TGTGCCAGCAGCCAAGTGGAACAGGGCGGCACTGAAGCTTTCTTT
CASSQVEQGGTEAFF
>TRBD1|TRBJ2-5|.|TRBV10-2
TGCGCCAGCAGTGACCAGGGGACAGGGAAAGAGACCCAGTACTTC
CASSDQGTGKETQYF
>.|TRBJ1-2|.|TRBV10-3
TGTGCCATCAGTGAGTCACCTGGGGGAAACTATGGCTACACCTTC
CAISESPGGNYGYTF
>.|TRBJ2-2|few|TRBV12-3/TRBV12-4
TGTGCCAGCAGCCCTCGCCCTCAGGGCACCGGGGAGCTGTTTTTT
CASSPRPQGTGELFF
>TRBD2|TRBJ2-7|few|TRBV6-5
TGTGCCAGCGCGGGAGGCGGGCCTTTGAACGAGCAGTACTTC
CASAGGGPLNEQYF
>.|TRBJ2-5|few|TRBV7-9
TGTGCCAGCAGCTTCGCGGGCACGGACGGGGAGACCCAGTACTTC
CASSFAGTDGETQYF
>.|TRBJ1-1|.|TRBV6-5
TGTGCCAGCAGTTACCCGGGGCAGCCTATATTT
CASSYPGQPIF
>.|TRBJ1-2|.|TRBV6-5
TGTGCCAGCAGTTACGGGGCAGTCTATGGCTACACCTTC
CASSYGAVYGYTF
>TRBD2|TRBJ2-5|.|TRBV9
TGTGCCAGCAGCGTAGCACTAGCGGGAGATCAAGAGACCCAGTACTTC
CASSVALAGDQETQYF
>.|TRBJ2-5|.|TRBV24-1
TGTGCCACCAGTGAATATCAGGGGCTTATGGAGACCCAGTACTTC
CATSEYQGLMETQYF
>.|TRBJ2-5|many|TRBV20-1
TGCAGTGCGGATCAGACAGACGTGGAGACCCAGTACTTC
CSADQTDVETQYF
>.|TRBJ1-2|few|TRBV5-6
TGTGCCAGCAGCACAAGCAATGGCTACACCTTC
CASSTSNGYTF
>.|TRBJ1-2|.|TRBV25-1
TGTGCCAGCGCCGACCGACTGAGCTATGGCTACACCTTC
CASADRLSYGYTF
>.|TRBJ1-1|.|TRBV5-1
TGCGCCAGCACTAGATCAGGGTGGGACACTGAAGCTTTCTTT
CASTRSGWDTEAFF
>.|TRBJ1-5|.|TRBV7-2
TGTGCCAGCAGCTTATTTGGAGGGGGGGTTGATCAGCCCCAGCATTTT
CASSLFGGGVDQPQHF
>.|TRBJ1-5|.|TRBV2
TGTGCCAGCACGGCGGAGGGGAAAAGGGATCAGCCCCAGCATTTT
CASTAEGKRDQPQHF
>TRBD1|TRBJ2-5|many|TRBV2
TGTGCCAGTAGTAGGGACAGGCAAGAGACCCAGTACTTC
CASSRDRQETQYF
>TRBD1|TRBJ1-2|.|TRBV10-3
TGTGCCATCAGTGACAACCGTCCGGGACAGGGGAACTATGGCTACACCTTC
CAISDNRPGQGNYGYTF
>.|TRBJ1-4|many|TRBV10-3
TGTGCCATCAGTGAGTCGGCGGTCTCGCCAGATGAAAAACTGTTTTTT
CAISESAVSPDEKLFF
>TRBD1|TRBJ1-5|.|TRBV3-1
TGTTCCAGCAGCCAAGGTCCAGGGGGCCAAGAGCCCCAGCATTTT
CSSSQGPGGQEPQHF
>TRBD1|TRBJ2-7|few|TRBV24-1
TGTGCCACCAGTGGGGGACAGGGGGGGATCTCCTACGAGCAGTACTTC
CATSGGQGGISYEQYF
>TRBD1|TRBJ1-1|.|TRBV7-7
TGTGCTTCGATGGGACAGGGGGACACTGAAGCTTTCTTT
CASMGQGDTEAFF